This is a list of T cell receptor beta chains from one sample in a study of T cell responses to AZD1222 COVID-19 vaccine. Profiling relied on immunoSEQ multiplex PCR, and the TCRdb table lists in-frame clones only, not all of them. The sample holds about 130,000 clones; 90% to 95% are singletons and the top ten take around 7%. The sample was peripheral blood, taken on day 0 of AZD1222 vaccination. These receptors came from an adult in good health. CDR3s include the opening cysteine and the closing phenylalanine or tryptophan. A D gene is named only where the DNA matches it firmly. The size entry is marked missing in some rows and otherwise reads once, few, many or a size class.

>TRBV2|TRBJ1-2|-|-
TGTGCCAGCAGCCTTATAAGGGACACGAACTATGGCTACACCTTC
CASSLIRDTNYGYTF
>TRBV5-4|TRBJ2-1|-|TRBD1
TGTGCCAGCAGATCCGGGACAGACAACTCCTACAATGAGCAGTTCTTC
CASRSGTDNSYNEQFF
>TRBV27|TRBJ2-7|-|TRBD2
TGTGCCAGCAGTTTTTGGCGGGAGGCCGGGGGGACCTACGAGCAGTACTTC
CASSFWREAGGTYEQYF
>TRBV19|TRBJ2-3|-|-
TGTGCCAGTAGCGGGGGGGACAGAGCAACAGATACGCAGTATTTT
CASSGGDRATDTQYF
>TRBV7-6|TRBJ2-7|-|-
TGTGCCAGCAGCCACCTGCTAGCCCGACCCTACGAGCAGTACTTC
CASSHLLARPYEQYF
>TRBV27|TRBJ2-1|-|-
TGTGCCAGCGGAAGGAAGGTTCAGACGAATGAGCAGTTCTTC
CASGRKVQTNEQFF
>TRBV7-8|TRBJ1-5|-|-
TGTGCCAGCAGCTTAGAAGGATGGGGGAGAGTCAATCAGCCCCAGCATTTT
CASSLEGWGRVNQPQHF
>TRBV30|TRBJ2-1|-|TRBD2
TGTGCCTGGAGTGGCTGGGACCGGGCGGGAGAGACATACAATGAGCAGTTCTTC
CAWSGWDRAGETYNEQFF
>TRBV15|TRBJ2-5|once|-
TGTGCCACCAGCAGAGATCGGGGACACCTCGGGACCCAGTACTTC
CATSRDRGHLGTQYF
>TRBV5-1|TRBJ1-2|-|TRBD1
TGCGCCAGCAGCCCGCCCGGGACAGGGGGCGCAAATGGCTACACCTTC
CASSPPGTGGANGYTF
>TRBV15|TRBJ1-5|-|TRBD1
TGTGCCACCAGCGAAACAGGGGGCCAGCCCCAGCATTTT
CATSETGGQPQHF
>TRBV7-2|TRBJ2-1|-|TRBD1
TGTGCCAGCAGCACCCGGACAGGGTTTTCCGATGAGCAGTTCTTC
CASSTRTGFSDEQFF
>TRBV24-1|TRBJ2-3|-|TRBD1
TGTGCCGCCGGTTGGGGACAGGGAACAGATACGCAGTATTTT
CAAGWGQGTDTQYF
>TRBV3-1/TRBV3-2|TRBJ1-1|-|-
TGTGCCAGCAGCCGAGGCACCGAAGCTTTCTTT
CASSRGTEAFF
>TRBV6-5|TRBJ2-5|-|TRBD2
TGTGCCAGCAGTCCCGGACTAGCGGGGTGGGAGACCCAGTACTTC
CASSPGLAGWETQYF
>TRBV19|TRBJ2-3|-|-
TGTGCCAGTAGTACCGGACCGTTCGCTACGCAGTATTTT
CASSTGPFATQYF
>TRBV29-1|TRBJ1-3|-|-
TGCAGCGTCTCCGGAGCGGTCTCTGGAAACACCATATATTTT
CSVSGAVSGNTIYF
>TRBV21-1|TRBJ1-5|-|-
TGTGCCAGCAGCAAAGTGGGGACTCGCAATCAGCCCCAGCATTTT
CASSKVGTRNQPQHF
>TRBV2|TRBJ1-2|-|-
TGTGCCAGCAGTGATTCGGGATTCGCCGGCTACACCTTC
CASSDSGFAGYTF
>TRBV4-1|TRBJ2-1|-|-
TGCGCCAGCAGCCAGGGGTTGACTAGTCTACGGATCTTC
CASSQGLTSLRIF
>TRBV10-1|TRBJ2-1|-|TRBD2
TGCGCCAGCAGGGATGGGACTAGCGGGAGGAATGAGCAGTTCTTC
CASRDGTSGRNEQFF
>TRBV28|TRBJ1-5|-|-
TGTGCCAGCCTGGGGGGGGCTGGTCAGCCCCAGCATTTT
CASLGGAGQPQHF
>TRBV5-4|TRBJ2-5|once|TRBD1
TGTGCCAGCAGCTCCCGGGACAGGGGGCCGGGTGAGACCCAGTACTTC
CASSSRDRGPGETQYF
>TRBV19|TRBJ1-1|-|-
TGTGCCAGTAACGCAGGGCGGAACACTGAAGCTTTCTTT
CASNAGRNTEAFF
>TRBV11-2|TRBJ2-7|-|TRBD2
TGTGCCAGCAGCTCAAATAGCGGGAGCTCCTACGAGCAGTACTTC
CASSSNSGSSYEQYF
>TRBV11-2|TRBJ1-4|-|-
TGTGCCAGCAGCTCGGACGTTTTCGAAAAACTGTTTTTT
CASSSDVFEKLFF
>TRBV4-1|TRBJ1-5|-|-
TGCGCCATCAACTCCGGGGCAGGCCCTTATAGCAATCAGCCCCAGCATTTT
CAINSGAGPYSNQPQHF
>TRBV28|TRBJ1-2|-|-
TGTGCCAGCAGTTTATCCGGACAGATCTATGGCTACACCTTC
CASSLSGQIYGYTF
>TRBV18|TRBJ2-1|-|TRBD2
TGTGCCAGCACCGCGGGGGGCTCCTACAATGAGCAGTTCTTC
CASTAGGSYNEQFF
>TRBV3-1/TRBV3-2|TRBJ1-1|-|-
TGTGCCAGCAGCCGGACCGGGACAAATAATGAAGCTTTCTTT
CASSRTGTNNEAFF
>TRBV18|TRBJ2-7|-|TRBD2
TGTGCCAGCTCACCACAGAGCGGGAGTTCCTACGAGCAGTACTTC
CASSPQSGSSYEQYF
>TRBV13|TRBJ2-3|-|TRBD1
TGTGCCAGCAGCAGCCGACAGGGGCAAAAGTATTTT
CASSSRQGQKYF
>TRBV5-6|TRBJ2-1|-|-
TGTGCCAGCAGCTTGGCTCGAGGTTGGTCCTACAATGAGCAGTTCTTC
CASSLARGWSYNEQFF
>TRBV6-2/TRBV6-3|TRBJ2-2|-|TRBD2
TGTGCCAGCAGGCCTAGCGGAGCTAACACCGGGGAGCTGTTTTTT
CASRPSGANTGELFF
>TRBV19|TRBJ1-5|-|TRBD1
TGTGCCAGTAGGCACCCCGACAGGGGGGGTCAGCCCCAGCATTTT
CASRHPDRGGQPQHF
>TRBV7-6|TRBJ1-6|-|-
TGTGCCAGCAGCTCAGAGGGAGTAAGGTCACCCCTCCACTTT
CASSSEGVRSPLHF
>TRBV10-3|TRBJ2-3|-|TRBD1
TGTGCCATCCAGGGACAGGGGTCAGATACGCAGTATTTT
CAIQGQGSDTQYF
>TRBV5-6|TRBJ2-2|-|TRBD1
TGTGCCAGCAGCTCCCTGACAGGGATGAACACCGGGGAGCTGTTTTTT
CASSSLTGMNTGELFF